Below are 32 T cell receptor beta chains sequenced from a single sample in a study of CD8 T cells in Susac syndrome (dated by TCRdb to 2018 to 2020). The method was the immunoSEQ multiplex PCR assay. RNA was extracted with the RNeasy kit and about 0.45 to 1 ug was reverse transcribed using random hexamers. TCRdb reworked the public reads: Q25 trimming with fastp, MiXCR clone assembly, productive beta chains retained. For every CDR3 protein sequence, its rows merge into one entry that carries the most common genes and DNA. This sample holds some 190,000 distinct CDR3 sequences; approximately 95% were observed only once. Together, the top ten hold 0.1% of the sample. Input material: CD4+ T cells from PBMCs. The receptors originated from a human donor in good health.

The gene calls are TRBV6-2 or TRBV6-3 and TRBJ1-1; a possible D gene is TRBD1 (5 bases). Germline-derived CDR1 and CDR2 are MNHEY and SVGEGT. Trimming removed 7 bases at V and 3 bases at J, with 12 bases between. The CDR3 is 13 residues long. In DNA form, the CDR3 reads TGTGCCAGCATAACTTTGGGGCACACTGAAGCTTTCTTT. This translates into CASITLGHTEAFF.

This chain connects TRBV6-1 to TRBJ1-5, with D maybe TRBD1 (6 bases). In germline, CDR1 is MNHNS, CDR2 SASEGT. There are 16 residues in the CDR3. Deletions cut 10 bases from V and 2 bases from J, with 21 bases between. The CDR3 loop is CATKMRGAQGNQPQHF. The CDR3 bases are TGTGCCACTAAGATGCGGGGGGCGCAGGGCAATCAGCCCCAGCATTTT.

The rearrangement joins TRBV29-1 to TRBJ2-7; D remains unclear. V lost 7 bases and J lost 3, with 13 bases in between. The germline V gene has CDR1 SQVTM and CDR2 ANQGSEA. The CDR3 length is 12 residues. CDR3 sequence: CSASAGYYEQYF. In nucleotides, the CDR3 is TGCAGCGCCTCCGCCGGTTACTACGAGCAGTACTTC.

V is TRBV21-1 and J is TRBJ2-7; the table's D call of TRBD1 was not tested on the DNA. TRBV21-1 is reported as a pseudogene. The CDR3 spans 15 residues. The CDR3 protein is CASSKPGTTPYEQYV. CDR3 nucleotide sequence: TGTGCCAGCAGCAAACCCGGGACAACGCCCTACGAGCAGTACGTC.

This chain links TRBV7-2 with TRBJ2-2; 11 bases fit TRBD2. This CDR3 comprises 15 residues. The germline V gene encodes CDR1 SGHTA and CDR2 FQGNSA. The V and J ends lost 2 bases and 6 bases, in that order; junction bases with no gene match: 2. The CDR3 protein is CASSLLAGGAGELFF. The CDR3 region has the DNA TGTGCCAGCAGCTTACTAGCGGGGGGTGCCGGGGAGCTGTTTTTT.

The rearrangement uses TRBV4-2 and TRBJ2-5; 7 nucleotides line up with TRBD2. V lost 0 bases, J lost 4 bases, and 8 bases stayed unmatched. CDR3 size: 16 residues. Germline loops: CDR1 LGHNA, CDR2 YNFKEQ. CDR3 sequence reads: CASSQDQRGGGETQYF. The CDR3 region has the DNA TGTGCCAGCAGCCAAGACCAGCGGGGAGGCGGAGAGACCCAGTACTTC.

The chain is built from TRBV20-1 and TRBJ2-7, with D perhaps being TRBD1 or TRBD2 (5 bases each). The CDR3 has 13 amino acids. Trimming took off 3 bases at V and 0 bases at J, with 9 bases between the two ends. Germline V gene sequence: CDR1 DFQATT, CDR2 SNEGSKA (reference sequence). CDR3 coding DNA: TGCAGTGCTAGGGCCGGGGCCTCCTACGAGCAGTACGTC. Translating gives CSARAGASYEQYV.

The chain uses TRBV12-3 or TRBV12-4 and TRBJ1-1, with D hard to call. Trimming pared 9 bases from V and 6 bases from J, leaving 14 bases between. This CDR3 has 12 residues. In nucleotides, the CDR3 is TGTGCCAGTTCCCGAGGTGGGTCTGAAGCTTTCTTT. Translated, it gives CASSRGGSEAFF.

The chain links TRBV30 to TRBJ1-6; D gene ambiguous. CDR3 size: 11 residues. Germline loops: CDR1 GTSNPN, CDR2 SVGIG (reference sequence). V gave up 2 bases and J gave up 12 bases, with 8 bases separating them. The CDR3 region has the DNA TGTGCCTGGAGTTCTGGGCAACCCCTCCACTTT. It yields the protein CAWSSGQPLHF.

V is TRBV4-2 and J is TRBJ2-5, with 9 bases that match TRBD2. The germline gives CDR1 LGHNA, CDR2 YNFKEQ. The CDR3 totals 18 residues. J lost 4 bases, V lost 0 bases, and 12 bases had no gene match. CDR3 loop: CASSQEVPVAGGPETQYF. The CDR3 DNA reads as TGTGCCAGCAGCCAAGAAGTCCCCGTGGCGGGGGGGCCAGAGACCCAGTACTTC.

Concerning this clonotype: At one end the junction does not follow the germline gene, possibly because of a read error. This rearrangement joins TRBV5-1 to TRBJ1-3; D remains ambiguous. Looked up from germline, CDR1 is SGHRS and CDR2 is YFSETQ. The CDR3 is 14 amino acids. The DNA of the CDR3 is TGCGCCAGCAGCCTACAGAGCTCTGAAAACACCATATATTTT. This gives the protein CASSLQSSENTIYF.

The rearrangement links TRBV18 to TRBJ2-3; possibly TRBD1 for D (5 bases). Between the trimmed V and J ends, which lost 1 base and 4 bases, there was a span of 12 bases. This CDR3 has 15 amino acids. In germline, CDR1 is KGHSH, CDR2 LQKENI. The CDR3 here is CASSPRPGLSDTQYF. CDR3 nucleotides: TGTGCCAGCTCACCACGGCCAGGGCTTTCAGATACGCAGTATTTT.

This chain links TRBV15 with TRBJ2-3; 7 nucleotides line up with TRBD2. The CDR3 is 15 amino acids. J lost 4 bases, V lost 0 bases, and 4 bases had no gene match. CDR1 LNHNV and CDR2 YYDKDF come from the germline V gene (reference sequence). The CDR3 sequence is CATSRDPRGADTQYF. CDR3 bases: TGTGCCACCAGCAGAGACCCCCGGGGGGCAGATACGCAGTATTTT.

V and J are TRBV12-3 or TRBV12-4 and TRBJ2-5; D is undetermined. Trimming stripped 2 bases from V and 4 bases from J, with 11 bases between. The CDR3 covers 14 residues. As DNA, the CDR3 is TGTGCCAGCAGTTTAAACTCCAAAGGAGAGACCCAGTACTTC. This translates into CASSLNSKGETQYF.

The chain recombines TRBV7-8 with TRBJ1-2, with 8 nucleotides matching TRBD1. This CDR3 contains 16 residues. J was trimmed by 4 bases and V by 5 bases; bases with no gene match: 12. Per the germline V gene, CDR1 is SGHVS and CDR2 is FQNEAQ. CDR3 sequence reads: CASSPTRRQGSYGYTF. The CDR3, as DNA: TGTGCCAGCAGCCCTACCAGACGACAGGGGAGCTATGGCTACACCTTC.

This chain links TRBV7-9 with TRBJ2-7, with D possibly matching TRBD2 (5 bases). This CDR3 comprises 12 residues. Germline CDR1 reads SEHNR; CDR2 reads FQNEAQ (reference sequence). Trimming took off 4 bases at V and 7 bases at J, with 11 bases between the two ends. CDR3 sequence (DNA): TGTGCCAGCAGCTCCACCACGGGGGAGCAGTACTTC. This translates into CASSSTTGEQYF.

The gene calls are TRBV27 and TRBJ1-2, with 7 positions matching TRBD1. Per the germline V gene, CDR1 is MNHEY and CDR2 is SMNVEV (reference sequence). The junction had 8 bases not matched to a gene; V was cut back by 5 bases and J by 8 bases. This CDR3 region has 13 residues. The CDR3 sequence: CASSKDRASGYTF. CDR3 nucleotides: TGTGCCAGCAGTAAAGACAGGGCCTCGGGCTACACCTTC.

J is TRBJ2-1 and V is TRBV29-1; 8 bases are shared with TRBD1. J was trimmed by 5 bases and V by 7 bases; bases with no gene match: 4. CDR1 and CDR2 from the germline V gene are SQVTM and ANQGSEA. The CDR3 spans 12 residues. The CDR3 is CSAQGADNEQFF. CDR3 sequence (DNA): TGCAGCGCCCAGGGGGCGGACAATGAGCAGTTCTTC.

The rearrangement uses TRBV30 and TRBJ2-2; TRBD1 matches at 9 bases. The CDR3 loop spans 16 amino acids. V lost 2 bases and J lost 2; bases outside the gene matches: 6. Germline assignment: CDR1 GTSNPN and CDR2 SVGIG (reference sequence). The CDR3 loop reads CAWSWDRALNTGELFF. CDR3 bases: TGTGCCTGGAGTTGGGACAGGGCCCTAAACACCGGGGAGCTGTTTTTT.

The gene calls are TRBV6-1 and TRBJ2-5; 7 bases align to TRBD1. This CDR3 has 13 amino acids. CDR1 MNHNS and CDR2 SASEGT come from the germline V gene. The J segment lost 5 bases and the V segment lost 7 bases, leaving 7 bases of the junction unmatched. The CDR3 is CASNGKGAETQYF. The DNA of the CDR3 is TGTGCCAGCAATGGGAAGGGGGCGGAGACCCAGTACTTC.

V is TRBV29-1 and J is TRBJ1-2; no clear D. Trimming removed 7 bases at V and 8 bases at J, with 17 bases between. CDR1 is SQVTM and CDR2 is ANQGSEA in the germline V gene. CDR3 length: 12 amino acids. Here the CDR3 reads CSAPQGLRGYTF. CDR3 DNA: TGCAGCGCGCCCCAAGGGTTGAGGGGCTACACCTTC. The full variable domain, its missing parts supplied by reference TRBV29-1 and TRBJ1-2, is SAVISQKPSRDICQRGTSLTIQCQVDSQVTMMFWYRQQPGQSLTLIATANQGSEATYESGFVIDKFPISRPNLTFSTLTVSNMSPEDSSIYLCSAPQGLRGYTFGSGTRLTVV.

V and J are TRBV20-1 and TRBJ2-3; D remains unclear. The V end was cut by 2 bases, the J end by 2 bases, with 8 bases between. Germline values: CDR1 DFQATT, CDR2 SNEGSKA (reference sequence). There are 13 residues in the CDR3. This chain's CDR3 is CSARPDPTDTQYF. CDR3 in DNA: TGCAGTGCTAGACCCGATCCCACAGATACGCAGTATTTT.

The CDR3 DNA reads as TGTGCCAGCAAGAAGCGGGGCACAGATACGCAGTATTTT. Translation gives CASKKRGTDTQYF. The chain joins TRBV6-5 to TRBJ2-3; TRBD2 is a possible D gene (6 bases). Germline V gene data show CDR1 as MNHEY and CDR2 as SVGAGI. V was pared by 7 bases and J by 1 base, with 9 bases between. This CDR3 is 13 amino acids long.

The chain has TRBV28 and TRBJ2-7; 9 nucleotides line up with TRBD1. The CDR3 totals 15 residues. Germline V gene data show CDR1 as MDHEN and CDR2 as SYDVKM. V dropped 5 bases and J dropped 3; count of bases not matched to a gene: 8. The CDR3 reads CASSQRPDRGYEQYV. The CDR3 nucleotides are TGTGCCAGCAGTCAGCGCCCGGACAGGGGCTACGAGCAGTACGTC.

CDR3 residues: CASSFLHEQYF. The CDR3, as DNA: TGCGCCAGCAGCTTCCTCCACGAGCAGTACTTC. V gene TRBV5-1 combines with J gene TRBJ2-7; D ambiguous. The CDR3 extends over 11 amino acids. Germline-derived CDR1 and CDR2 are SGHRS and YFSETQ. V gave up 2 bases and J gave up 5 bases, with 5 bases separating them.

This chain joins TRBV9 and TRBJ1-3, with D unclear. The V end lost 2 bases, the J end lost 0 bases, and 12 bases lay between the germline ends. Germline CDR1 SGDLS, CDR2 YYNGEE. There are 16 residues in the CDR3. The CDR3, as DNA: TGTGCCAGCAGCGTGTTAGGAACGGACTCTGGAAACACCATATATTTT. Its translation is CASSVLGTDSGNTIYF.

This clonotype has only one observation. CDR3 nucleotides: TGTGCCAGCAGTGGCCTGACACCGTGGCGAACTAATGAAAAACTGTTTTTT. Protein sequence: CASSGLTPWRTNEKLFF. The V gene is TRBV2, the J gene TRBJ1-4; D is ambiguous. CDR3 length: 17 amino acids. Per the germline V gene, CDR1 is SNHLY and CDR2 is FYNNEI. V was trimmed by 4 bases and J by 1 base, leaving 16 bases between them. The variable domain in full, with the rest retrieved from reference TRBV2 and TRBJ1-4, is EPEVTQTPSHQVTQMGQEVILRCVPISNHLYFYWYRQILGQKVEFLVSFYNNEISEKSEIFDDQFSVERPDGSNFTLKIRSTKLEDSAMYFCASSGLTPWRTNEKLFFGSGTQLSVL.

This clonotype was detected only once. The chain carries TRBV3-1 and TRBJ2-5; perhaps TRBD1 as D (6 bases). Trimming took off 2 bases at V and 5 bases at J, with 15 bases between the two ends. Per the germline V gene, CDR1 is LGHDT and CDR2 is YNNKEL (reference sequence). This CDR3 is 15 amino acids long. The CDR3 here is CASSQPDRLKETQYF. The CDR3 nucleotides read TGTGCCAGCAGCCAACCGGACAGACTTAAGGAGACCCAGTACTTC.

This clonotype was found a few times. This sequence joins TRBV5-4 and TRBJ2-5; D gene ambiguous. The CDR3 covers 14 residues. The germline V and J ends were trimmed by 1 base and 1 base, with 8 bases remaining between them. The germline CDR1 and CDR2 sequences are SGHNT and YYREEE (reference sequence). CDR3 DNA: TGTGCCAGCAGCTTGAGGACGGTCCAAGAGACCCAGTACTTC. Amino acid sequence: CASSLRTVQETQYF.

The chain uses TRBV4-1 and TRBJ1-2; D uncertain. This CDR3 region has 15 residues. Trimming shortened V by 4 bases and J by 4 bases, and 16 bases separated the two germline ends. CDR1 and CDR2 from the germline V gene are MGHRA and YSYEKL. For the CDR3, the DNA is TGCGCCAGCAGCCCGTCAGGAGCGTCCGCCTATGGCTACACCTTC. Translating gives CASSPSGASAYGYTF.

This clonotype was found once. The CDR3 sequence is CASSFDSYEQYV. The CDR3 bases are TGTGCCAGCAGTTTCGACAGCTACGAGCAGTACGTC. V usage is TRBV2 and J usage is TRBJ2-7, with D perhaps TRBD1 (5 bases). This CDR3 has 12 amino acids. CDR1 and CDR2 from the germline V gene are SNHLY and FYNNEI. The germline V and J ends were trimmed by 5 bases and 3 bases, with 8 bases remaining between them.

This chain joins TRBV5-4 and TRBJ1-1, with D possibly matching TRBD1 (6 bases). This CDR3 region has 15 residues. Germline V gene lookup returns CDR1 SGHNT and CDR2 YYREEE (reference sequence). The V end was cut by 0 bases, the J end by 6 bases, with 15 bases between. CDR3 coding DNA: TGTGCCAGCAGCTTGGGTTGGGGGGCGGGCCCTGAAGCTTTCTTT. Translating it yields CASSLGWGAGPEAFF.